This T cell receptor (beta chain) was sequenced during a study of cytomegalovirus exposure and HLA in healthy donors. Across the whole study: Counted in an early data release were about 85 million unique TCRs from HLA-typed donors. Study-level points and caveats: Sequencing artifact likely explains a cluster of highly shared sequence variants. Under in vitro conditions, three CMV-associated chains were confirmed as specific for CMV antigens.

Of note for this clone: The antigen is undetermined.

V lost 1 base and J lost 4; bases outside the gene matches: 3. The germline gives CDR1 SGHAT, CDR2 FQNNGV. The CDR3 has 15 amino acids. 60 Vbeta and 13 Jbeta primers were used in PCR. Using immunoSEQ multiplex PCR, the repertoire was profiled, and TCRdb retains in-frame clones only, with some absent. The table includes approximately 160,000 clones, about three quarters detected once. The sequenced material came from PBMCs. The chain couples TRBV11-2 to TRBJ2-5; 10 bases agree with TRBD2. This clonotype originated in a man aged 18 to 29 in good health and CMV-seropositive. Here the CDR3 reads CASSLGTSGRETQYF. The CDR3 DNA sequence: TGTGCCAGCAGCTTAGGGACTAGCGGTAGAGAGACCCAGTACTTC.